This TCR beta chain was captured by sequencing in a study of control samples from healthy donors and cancer patients. The CDR3 totals 14 residues. The germline V and J ends were trimmed by 0 bases and 8 bases, with 11 bases remaining between them. The V gene's germline CDR1 is SGHNT and CDR2 YYREEE (reference sequence). Measured with immunoSEQ multiplex PCR; TCRdb has only the in-frame clones, and not every one. The repertoire consists of roughly 170,000 clones, with 75% to 95% occurring once and the leading ten covering 2% to 2.5%. The J gene is TRBJ1-4, the V gene TRBV5-4; TRBD1 might be the D (5 bases). The clonotype was recovered from a woman aged 40 to 50 in good health. Sequenced material: blood. The CDR3 bases are TGTGCCAGCAGCTTGGGTGGGGCTAGCGAAAAACTGTTTTTT. It encodes CASSLGGASEKLFF. Based on the CDR3 plus reference TRBV5-4 and TRBJ1-4, the full variable domain is ETGVTQSPTHLIKTRGQQVTLRCSSQSGHNTVSWYQQALGQGPQFIFQYYREEENGRGNFPPRFSGLQFPNYSSELNVNALELDDSALYLCASSLGGASEKLFFGSGTQLSVL.